This TCR beta chain was sequenced for a study of T-cell memory formation after mild COVID-19. Overall study: Largely donor-specific sequence clusters came from a couple of donors. General observations from the study: Contracting CD8+ clones were enriched in EMRA, CD4+ mainly in CM and EM. Contracting clones from day 15 to 85 showed balanced CD4/CD8; later expanders favored CD4+.

The V gene's germline CDR1 is SGHNT and CDR2 YYREEE (reference sequence). V was trimmed by 3 bases and J by 4 bases, leaving 10 bases between them. This CDR3 contains 13 residues. This clonotype was detected only a few times. Antigen: not known. Each CDR3 protein is one row after TCRdb ran MiXCR on the 5' RACE reads. This table holds hundreds of thousands of distinct CDR3 sequences, less than 25% found once. Sequenced: PBMCs or a T cell subset sorted from them (not recorded which). The sequence derives from an adult woman who had mild COVID-19 (a few samples of this study predate the infection). Cell type and time point are not known. The chain is built from TRBV5-4 and TRBJ1-1; D is perhaps TRBD1 (5 bases). DNA for the CDR3: TGTGCCAGCAGCTGGGGCGAAGCCACTGAAGCTTTCTTT. Translating gives CASSWGEATEAFF.